In this sample, the clone carrying this T cell receptor (beta chain) turned up once. These data belong to a study of blood T cell repertoires in COVID-19. Here immunoSEQ multiplex PCR was the method, and the copy in TCRdb shows in-frame clones only, minus some. The sample records fewer than 200,000 clones, 85% to 95% being singletons. The receptor's source is a woman in her fifties or sixties with acute or convalescent COVID-19. The sequenced material came from peripheral blood.

CDR3 protein: CAWRAGLAGANEQFF. DNA for the CDR3: TGTGCCTGGAGGGCGGGACTAGCGGGGGCAAATGAGCAGTTCTTC. The chain combines TRBV30 with TRBJ2-1, with TRBD2 identical over 14 bases. The germline V gene encodes CDR1 GTSNPN and CDR2 SVGIG (reference sequence). The V and J ends lost 3 bases and 7 bases, in that order; junction bases with no gene match: 5. This CDR3 spans 15 amino acids.